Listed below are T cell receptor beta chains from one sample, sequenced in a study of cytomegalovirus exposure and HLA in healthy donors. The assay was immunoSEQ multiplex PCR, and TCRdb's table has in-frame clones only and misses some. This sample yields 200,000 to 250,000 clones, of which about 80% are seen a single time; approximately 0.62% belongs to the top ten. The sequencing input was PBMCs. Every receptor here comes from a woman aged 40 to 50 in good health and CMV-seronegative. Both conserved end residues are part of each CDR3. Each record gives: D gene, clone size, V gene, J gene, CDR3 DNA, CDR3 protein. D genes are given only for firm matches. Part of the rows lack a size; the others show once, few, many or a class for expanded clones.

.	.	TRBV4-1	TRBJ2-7	TGCGCCAGCAGCCAAGGATCGTTAGGAGGCCACTACTTC	CASSQGSLGGHYF
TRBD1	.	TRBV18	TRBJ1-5	TGTGCCAGCTCCGACAGACAGGGTAAGGGCGTATATCAGCCCCAGCATTTT	CASSDRQGKGVYQPQHF
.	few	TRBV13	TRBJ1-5	TGTGCCAGCAGCTTGGGGTCAGGGGCTCAGCCCCAGCATTTT	CASSLGSGAQPQHF
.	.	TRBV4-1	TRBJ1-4	TGCGCCAGCAGCCCAGGAGGGGCAGGGTTGTCGAACAGTGAAAAACTGTTTTTT	CASSPGGAGLSNSEKLFF
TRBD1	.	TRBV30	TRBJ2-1	TGTGCCTGGAGTTCGGACAGGGCCTACAATGAGCAGTTCTTC	CAWSSDRAYNEQFF
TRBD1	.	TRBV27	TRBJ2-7	TGTGCCAGCAGACCCGAGCCGGGACAGAGCTCCTACGAGCAGTACTTC	CASRPEPGQSSYEQYF
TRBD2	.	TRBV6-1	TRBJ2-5	TGTGCCAGCAGTGAAGCGCTAGCGGGGGGGCAGACCCAGTACTTC	CASSEALAGGQTQYF
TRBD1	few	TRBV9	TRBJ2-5	TGTGCCAGCAGCGTAGCGGGGACAGGAGAGGTGGGAGAGACCCAGTACTTC	CASSVAGTGEVGETQYF
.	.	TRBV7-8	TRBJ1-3	TGTGCCAGCAGCCCTGGGGGGGCAAACTCTGGAAACACCATATATTTT	CASSPGGANSGNTIYF
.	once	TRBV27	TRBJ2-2	TGTGCCAGCAGTCCAATCCAGGCCCCCGGGGAGCTGTTTTTT	CASSPIQAPGELFF
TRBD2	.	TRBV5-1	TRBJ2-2	TGCGCCAGCAGCTTTAGCGGGGGGTCCACCGGGGAGCTGTTTTTT	CASSFSGGSTGELFF
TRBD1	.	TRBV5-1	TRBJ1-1	TGCGCCAGCAGCTTGGGACAGGGGATTGAAGCTTTCTTT	CASSLGQGIEAFF
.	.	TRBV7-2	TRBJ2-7	TGTGCCAGCAGCTTAGGAGACAGTACCTACGAGCAGTACTTC	CASSLGDSTYEQYF
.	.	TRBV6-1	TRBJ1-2	TGTGCCAGCAACCGGGAATCAAATTATGGCTACACCTTC	CASNRESNYGYTF
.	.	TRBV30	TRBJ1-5	TGTGCCTGGAGTCCCAAAGGAGGGGTACGGTCGGGCAATCAGCCCCAGCATTTT	CAWSPKGGVRSGNQPQHF
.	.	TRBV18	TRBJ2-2	TGTGCCAGCTCGTCCAAGTCGGGGACCGGGGAGCTGTTTTTT	CASSSKSGTGELFF
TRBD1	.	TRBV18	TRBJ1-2	TGTGCCAGCTCACCACCGAGACAGGGGCGGAACTATGGCTACACCTTC	CASSPPRQGRNYGYTF
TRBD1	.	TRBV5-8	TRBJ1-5	TGTGCCAGCAGCTACGGGACAGGGGGCAATCAGCCCCAGCATTTT	CASSYGTGGNQPQHF
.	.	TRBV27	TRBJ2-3	TGTGCCAGCAGTTTTCGCCGGGGACTCGGCACAGATACGCAGTATTTT	CASSFRRGLGTDTQYF
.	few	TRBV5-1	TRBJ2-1	TGCGCCAGCAACGATCTAGCCTCCTACAATGAGCAGTTCTTC	CASNDLASYNEQFF
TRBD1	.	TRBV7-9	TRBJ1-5	TGTGCCAGCAGCCCCGGGACAGGGGGCAGCGGCAATCAGCCCCAGCATTTT	CASSPGTGGSGNQPQHF
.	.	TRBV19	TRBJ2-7	TGTGCCAGTAGTATAACTTCTGACACCTACGAGCAGTACTTC	CASSITSDTYEQYF
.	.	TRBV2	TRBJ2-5	TGTGCCAGCGAGGGGCGGGGGCCCGGAGAGACCCAGTACTTC	CASEGRGPGETQYF
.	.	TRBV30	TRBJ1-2	TGTGCCTGTAATAAGGCAGGTGGCTACACCTTC	CACNKAGGYTF
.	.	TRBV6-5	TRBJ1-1	TGTGCCAGCAACCGACAGGCCCTAGGGGAAGCTTTCTTT	CASNRQALGEAFF